These 29 T cell receptor beta chains were all obtained from the same sample, sequenced in a study of technical replicates of blood from a handful of donors. Using immunoSEQ multiplex PCR, the repertoire was profiled, and TCRdb retains in-frame clones only, with some absent. The top ten clones hold around 0.38% of a sample with about 70,000 clones, about 91% of them seen once. Material: T cells isolated from PBMCs. These receptors came from a human donor in good health.

The V and J genes are TRBV6-5 and TRBJ1-5; maybe TRBD1 (6 bases). Trimming stripped 6 bases from V and 4 bases from J, with 13 bases between. Per the germline V gene, CDR1 is MNHEY and CDR2 is SVGAGI. This CDR3 has 14 residues. DNA for the CDR3: TGTGCCAGCAGCTTGGACGGACAGAATCAGCCCCAGCATTTT. It codes for CASSLDGQNQPQHF.

V is TRBV11-3 and J is TRBJ2-7; maybe TRBD2 (6 bases). CDR1 and CDR2 from the germline V gene are SGHNT and YENEEA. The ends were cut back, 1 base at V and 4 bases at J, with 20 bases in the middle. The CDR3 extends over 17 amino acids. The CDR3 is CASSLGLAGLLEYEQYF. DNA of the CDR3: TGTGCCAGCAGCTTAGGTCTGGCGGGACTCTTAGAGTACGAGCAGTACTTC. Combining the CDR3 with reference TRBV11-3 and TRBJ2-7 gives the whole variable domain EAGVVQSPRYKIIEKKQPVAFWCNPISGHNTLYWYLQNLGQGPELLIRYENEEAVDDSQLPKDRFSAERLKGVDSTLKIQPAELGDSAVYLCASSLGLAGLLEYEQYFGPGTRLTVT.

This clone was detected once. This chain uses TRBV10-3 with TRBJ2-2; TRBD1 might be the D (5 bases). Germline loops: CDR1 ENHRY, CDR2 SYGVKD. The V and J ends lost 11 bases and 0 bases respectively, with 19 bases between them. This CDR3 contains 16 residues. The CDR3 nucleotides are TGTGCCGTACAGGAACGCTACACTTCGAACACCGGGGAGCTGTTTTTT. Translating gives CAVQERYTSNTGELFF.

The chain employs TRBV5-6 and TRBJ1-1; 11 bases align to TRBD1. The CDR3 consists of 14 residues. CDR1 SGHDT and CDR2 YYEEEE come from the germline V gene. With 3 bases clipped from V and 4 bases from J, the junction kept 2 bases outside the gene matches. In DNA form, the CDR3 reads TGTGCCAGCAGCTGGGGGACAGGGGGCACTGAAGCTTTCTTT. It codes for CASSWGTGGTEAFF.

The chain has TRBV2 and TRBJ2-3; 8 bases match TRBD1. The germline CDR1 and CDR2 sequences are SNHLY and FYNNEI. The length of the CDR3 is 15 residues. Losses at the gene ends were 4 bases for V and 2 bases for J; bases not matched to a gene: 5. This CDR3 reads CASSVYRGDTDTQYF. The CDR3 nucleotides are TGTGCCAGCAGTGTCTACAGGGGGGACACAGATACGCAGTATTTT.

The V call is TRBV27, the J call TRBJ1-5; D uncertain. The CDR3 consists of 14 residues. Germline-derived CDR1 and CDR2 are MNHEY and SMNVEV (reference sequence). V lost 8 bases to trimming and J lost 0 bases, with 11 bases between them. CDR3 nucleotides: TGTGCCAGCCGGGAAAAAAATAGCAATCAGCCCCAGCATTTT. This codes for CASREKNSNQPQHF.

The CDR3 loop is CASSARLAGDNEQFF. As DNA, the CDR3 is TGTGCCAGCAGCGCACGACTAGCGGGAGACAATGAGCAGTTCTTC. The chain joins TRBV7-3 to TRBJ2-1; 12 bases agree with TRBD2. V shed 5 bases, J shed 5 bases, and the junction held 4 bases outside the gene matches. The CDR3 loop spans 15 amino acids. CDR1 is SGHTA and CDR2 is FQGTGA in the germline V gene. Complete variable domain (other parts from reference TRBV7-3 and TRBJ2-1): GAGVSQTPSNKVTEKGKYVELRCDPISGHTALYWYRQSLGQGPEFLIYFQGTGAADDSGLPNDRFFAVRPEGSVSTLKIQRTERGDSAVYLCASSARLAGDNEQFFGPGTRLTVL.

The rearrangement uses TRBV11-3 and TRBJ2-1; D not certain. V was clipped by 1 base and J by 10 bases, with 8 bases between them. The CDR3 runs 12 residues. CDR1 and CDR2 from the germline V gene are SGHNT and YENEEA. In DNA, the CDR3 is TGTGCCAGCAGCTTAGGAAGGAGAGAGCAGTTCTTC. It yields the protein CASSLGRREQFF.

The V call is TRBV6-4, the J call TRBJ2-2; tentative D call: TRBD2 (5 bases). The CDR3 totals 14 residues. The germline CDR1 and CDR2 sequences are MRHNA and SNTAGT. Trimming removed 5 bases at V and 1 base at J, with 8 bases between. As DNA, the CDR3 is TGTGCCAGCAGTTCAGGACTGAACACCGGGGAGCTGTTTTTT. Residues: CASSSGLNTGELFF.

This clone was seen once. The rearrangement uses TRBV7-5 and TRBJ2-1; TRBD1 reflects the table's D call only, with no check against the DNA. TRBV7-5 is deemed a pseudogene. The CDR3 is 11 amino acids. The CDR3 region is CARSLADREFF. The CDR3 coding sequence is TGTGCCAGAAGCTTAGCGGACAGGGAGTTCTTC.

The genes are TRBV7-9 and TRBJ1-2, with 7 bases identical to TRBD1. The V and J ends lost 8 bases and 2 bases, in that order; junction bases with no gene match: 8. CDR1 SEHNR and CDR2 FQNEAQ come from the germline V gene (reference sequence). CDR3 size: 14 residues. The CDR3 reads CASRSGGGNYGYTF. In DNA, the CDR3 is TGTGCCAGCCGATCAGGAGGGGGCAACTATGGCTACACCTTC.

V is TRBV5-6 and J is TRBJ2-1, with 12 nucleotides matching TRBD2. Germline assignment: CDR1 SGHDT and CDR2 YYEEEE. The CDR3 is 14 residues long. V gave up 6 bases and J gave up 2 bases; unmatched junction bases: 0. In nucleotides, the CDR3 is TGTGCCAGCACTAGCGGGAGGGCCTACAATGAGCAGTTCTTC. Its translation: CASTSGRAYNEQFF. Supplemented by reference TRBV5-6 and TRBJ2-1, the full variable domain reads DAGVTQSPTHLIKTRGQQVTLRCSPKSGHDTVSWYQQALGQGPQFIFQYYEEEERQRGNFPDRFSGHQFPNYSSELNVNALLLGDSALYLCASTSGRAYNEQFFGPGTRLTVL.

This chain connects TRBV5-1 to TRBJ2-7; 7 bases match TRBD2. Germline loops: CDR1 SGHRS, CDR2 YFSETQ. This CDR3 is built from 15 residues. The V and J ends lost 1 base and 6 bases, in that order; junction bases with no gene match: 10. CDR3 bases: TGCGCCAGCAGCTTGCTGGCGGGAGAAGTAGTCGAGCAGTACTTC. It translates to CASSLLAGEVVEQYF.

Only one count was recorded for this clone. V is TRBV7-9 and J is TRBJ2-2; D gene unclear. This CDR3 is 15 amino acids long. CDR1 and CDR2 (germline): SEHNR, FQNEAQ (reference sequence). Trimming stripped 2 bases from V and 4 bases from J, with 11 bases between. The CDR3 DNA is TGTGCCAGCAGCTTATCGTCCCTCTCCACCGGGGAGCTGTTTTTT. Its protein is CASSLSSLSTGELFF.

This clone was picked up one time. The CDR3 is CASSLGTSGSPGELFF. As DNA, the CDR3 is TGTGCCAGCAGCCTTGGGACTAGCGGGAGTCCCGGGGAGCTGTTTTTT. This chain joins TRBV5-4 and TRBJ2-2; 14 bases fit TRBD2. Trimming cost V 4 bases and J 6 bases; bases outside gene matches: 5. Germline assignment: CDR1 SGHNT and CDR2 YYREEE (reference sequence). The CDR3 contains 16 residues.

CDR3 sequence (DNA): TGTGCCAGTTCCCAACAGGGATTGAACACTGAAGCTTTCTTT. Protein product: CASSQQGLNTEAFF. The V gene is TRBV6-6, the J gene TRBJ1-1, with D possibly TRBD1 on 6 matching bases. V lost 9 bases and J 0 bases, leaving 14 bases between the germline ends. There are 14 residues in the CDR3. CDR1 and CDR2 (germline): MNHNY, SVGAGI (reference sequence).

The chain combines TRBV19 with TRBJ2-7, with D perhaps matching TRBD1 (5 bases). Germline V gives CDR1 LNHDA, CDR2 SQIVND (reference sequence). V gave up 6 bases and J gave up 5 bases, with 20 bases separating them. The CDR3 covers 15 residues. The CDR3 DNA is TGTGCCAGTAGCCCCCACCGGACAATACCTCACGAGCAGTACTTC. Its protein is CASSPHRTIPHEQYF.

V usage is TRBV9 and J usage is TRBJ2-1; 7 bases are a match to TRBD2. This CDR3 has 17 residues. CDR1 and CDR2 from the germline V gene are SGDLS and YYNGEE. V lost 0 bases, J lost 7 bases, and 13 bases stayed unmatched. The CDR3 loop is CASSVEGTTLPGNEQFF. CDR3 DNA sequence: TGTGCCAGCAGCGTAGAAGGGACTACCTTGCCGGGGAATGAGCAGTTCTTC.

This rearrangement joins TRBV27 to TRBJ2-2; no firm D call. Germline V gene data show CDR1 as MNHEY and CDR2 as SMNVEV (reference sequence). V was clipped by 2 bases and J by 5 bases, with 9 bases between them. The length of the CDR3 is 14 residues. CDR3 DNA sequence: TGTGCCAGCAGTTTACCGACAAGGACCGGGGAGCTGTTTTTT. This translates into CASSLPTRTGELFF.

CDR3 sequence (DNA): TGTGCCAGCAGCTTTAACAGGGTGGGCACTGAAGCTTTCTTT. Amino acids: CASSFNRVGTEAFF. V and J are TRBV7-2 and TRBJ1-1, with D perhaps matching TRBD1 (6 bases). Germline V gene sequence: CDR1 SGHTA, CDR2 FQGNSA. CDR3 length: 14 amino acids. Trimming stripped 3 bases from V and 4 bases from J, with 12 bases between.

The rearrangement uses TRBV2 and TRBJ2-2; 8 bases are shared with TRBD1. Per germline, CDR1 SNHLY and CDR2 FYNNEI. The CDR3 is 16 amino acids. Trimming cost V 6 bases and J 9 bases; bases outside gene matches: 15. The CDR3 loop reads CASSATGGFFPRELFF. The CDR3 bases are TGTGCCAGCAGCGCAACAGGGGGTTTCTTTCCCAGGGAGCTGTTTTTT.

This clone was seen just once. V is TRBV15 and J is TRBJ2-7; 8 bases align to TRBD2. Germline CDR1 is LNHNV and CDR2 is YYDKDF (reference sequence). V dropped 3 bases and J dropped 4; count of bases not matched to a gene: 5. The CDR3 has 14 residues. The CDR3: CATSRGLGAYEQYF. Here the CDR3 DNA reads TGTGCCACCAGCAGGGGACTAGGAGCGTACGAGCAGTACTTC.

The gene calls are TRBV10-3 and TRBJ1-1; D gene uncertain. Germline-derived CDR1 and CDR2 are ENHRY and SYGVKD. This CDR3 has 13 amino acids. Trimming left V 3 bases short and J 3 bases short, with 8 bases between. CDR3 sequence: CAISDTYYTEAFF. CDR3 in DNA: TGTGCCATCAGTGATACATATTACACTGAAGCTTTCTTT.

The chain uses TRBV6-5 and TRBJ1-1; the D is unclear. Germline V lookup: CDR1 MNHEY, CDR2 SVGAGI. V dropped 3 bases and J dropped 11 bases, with 10 bases sitting between them. This CDR3 contains 11 residues. The DNA of the CDR3 is TGTGCCAGCAGTTATTGGCCTGTGGCTTTCTTT. Amino acids: CASSYWPVAFF.

The rearrangement uses TRBV28 and TRBJ2-3; a weak D match, TRBD1 (5 bases). The V and J ends lost 5 bases and 2 bases respectively, with 17 bases between them. This CDR3 is built from 16 residues. Germline V gene lookup returns CDR1 MDHEN and CDR2 SYDVKM. CDR3 in amino acids: CASSPPGRTITDTQYF. The CDR3 bases are TGTGCCAGCAGTCCCCCAGGGCGGACGATCACAGATACGCAGTATTTT.

This clone was observed a few times. J is TRBJ2-7 and V is TRBV21-1; the table calls TRBD1, which could not be checked here. TRBV21-1 is designated a pseudogene. This CDR3 has 17 amino acids. CDR3 sequence: CASRQGAWEPYTYEQYF. DNA for the CDR3: TGTGCCAGCCGACAGGGGGCTTGGGAGCCCTATACCTACGAGCAGTACTTC.

The rearrangement links TRBV4-2 to TRBJ1-2, with 8 bases aligning to TRBD1. This CDR3 region has 15 residues. V was clipped by 4 bases and J by 2 bases; unmatched bases: 6. The germline CDR1 and CDR2 sequences are LGHNA and YNFKEQ. The CDR3 nucleotides read TGTGCCAGCAGCCTAACCTGGACAGGGAACTATGGCTACACCTTC. This encodes CASSLTWTGNYGYTF.

This chain connects TRBV7-2 to TRBJ2-5; 8 bases line up with TRBD2. The CDR3 covers 17 residues. The V gene's germline CDR1 is SGHTA and CDR2 FQGNSA. V lost 1 base, J lost 5 bases, and 12 bases stayed unmatched. The CDR3 reads CASSLVAGGRRSETQYF. In DNA, the CDR3 is TGTGCCAGCAGCTTAGTTGCGGGAGGTAGGCGTTCCGAGACCCAGTACTTC.

V usage is TRBV4-3 and J usage is TRBJ2-3; 12 nucleotides agree with TRBD2. This CDR3 is 17 amino acids long. Germline V CDR1 and CDR2: LGHNA, YSLEER. With 0 bases clipped from V and 5 bases from J, the junction kept 6 bases outside the gene matches. The CDR3 protein is CASSQDLLAGGLDTQYF. CDR3 sequence (DNA): TGCGCCAGCAGCCAAGATCTACTAGCGGGAGGCTTAGATACGCAGTATTTT.